The 32 T cell receptor beta chains presented below share a single source sample, sequenced in a study of blood T cell repertoires in COVID-19. Data came from immunoSEQ multiplex PCR; TCRdb stores just in-frame clones and leaves some out. Of roughly 69,000 clones listed, roughly 80% are singletons. The material sequenced was PBMCs or T cells enriched from blood (not recorded which). These receptors were collected from a woman between 35 and 50 years old with acute COVID-19.

This chain links TRBV24-1 with TRBJ2-5; maybe TRBD1 (6 bases). Per the germline V gene, CDR1 is KGHDR and CDR2 is SFDVKD. This CDR3 comprises 14 residues. Trimming took 4 bases from V and 3 from J, leaving 11 bases between them. In DNA form, the CDR3 reads TGTGCCACCAGTGACCGGACAGTTGAAGAGACCCAGTACTTC. Its protein product is CATSDRTVEETQYF.

This clone was detected a few times. CDR3 bases: TGTGCCAGCAGTTCCCCCGGGACTGGTACCTACGAGCAGTACTTC. Its translation is CASSSPGTGTYEQYF. The chain has TRBV28 and TRBJ2-7; perhaps TRBD2 as D (6 bases). The CDR3 sequence is 15 residues long. Trimming cost V 4 bases and J 2 bases, with 15 bases left between them. Germline V gene data show CDR1 as MDHEN and CDR2 as SYDVKM.

This chain joins TRBV7-8 and TRBJ2-3; D gene ambiguous. V lost 5 bases, J lost 1 base, and 13 bases lay in between. Per germline, CDR1 SGHVS and CDR2 FQNEAQ. The CDR3 length is 15 residues. The CDR3 region is CASSLYDTGTDTQYF. DNA for the CDR3: TGTGCCAGCAGCCTCTACGATACGGGCACAGATACGCAGTATTTT.

This clone occurred once. The V gene is TRBV5-1, the J gene TRBJ2-2; D is undetermined. The CDR3 consists of 14 residues. Germline loops: CDR1 SGHRS, CDR2 YFSETQ. V lost 0 bases, J lost 5 bases, and 8 bases lay in between. The CDR3 reads CASSLVLQTGELFF. DNA for the CDR3: TGCGCCAGCAGCTTGGTTTTGCAGACCGGGGAGCTGTTTTTT.

The chain carries TRBV5-4 and TRBJ2-1, with a possible D match to TRBD1 (8 bases). Trimming removed 0 bases at V and 3 bases at J, with 19 bases between. In germline, CDR1 is SGHNT, CDR2 YYREEE (reference sequence). The CDR3 totals 18 residues. CDR3 DNA: TGTGCCAGCAGCTTGGGGGACCTGACAGGGGAGGGCTACAATGAGCAGTTCTTC. Its translation: CASSLGDLTGEGYNEQFF.

This clone was counted a single time. The genes are TRBV28 and TRBJ1-3; D gene unclear. Germline V gives CDR1 MDHEN, CDR2 SYDVKM. Trimming removed 6 bases at V and 0 bases at J, with 15 bases between. The length of the CDR3 is 16 residues. The CDR3 region has the DNA TGTGCCAGCAGCCAACCGGGAGAGAACTCTGGAAACACCATATATTTT. It translates to CASSQPGENSGNTIYF.

V is TRBV5-8 and J is TRBJ2-2, with 10 nucleotides matching TRBD2. The CDR3 spans 18 residues. Germline-derived CDR1 and CDR2 are SGHTS and YDEGEE. V trimming: 0 bases; J trimming: 6 bases; junction bases outside the gene matches: 11. CDR3 in amino acids: CASSLETTSGEMAGELFF. The CDR3 bases are TGTGCCAGCAGCTTGGAAACCACTAGCGGGGAAATGGCCGGGGAGCTGTTTTTT.

V and J are TRBV5-1 and TRBJ1-6; 9 positions agree with TRBD1. Germline lookup yields CDR1 SGHRS and CDR2 YFSETQ. This CDR3 is built from 15 residues. V lost 5 bases, J lost 7 bases, and 7 bases stayed unmatched. CDR3 loop: CASRQGALPNSPLHF. CDR3 bases: TGCGCCAGCAGACAGGGGGCGTTACCCAATTCACCCCTCCACTTT.

V usage is TRBV4-1 and J usage is TRBJ1-3; D is possibly TRBD1 (5 bases). Deletions cut 6 bases from V and 2 bases from J, with 11 bases between. The germline gives CDR1 MGHRA, CDR2 YSYEKL. The CDR3 loop spans 14 amino acids. Written as DNA, the CDR3 is TGCGCCAGCAGTCACAGGTTTACTGGAAACACCATATATTTT. This encodes CASSHRFTGNTIYF.

The rearrangement uses TRBV2 and TRBJ2-7; 9 bases agree with TRBD1. V lost 9 bases and J lost 4; bases outside the gene matches: 10. The CDR3 spans 14 residues. Germline V CDR1 and CDR2: SNHLY, FYNNEI. The CDR3 spells CARGKDRGSYEQYF. CDR3 bases: TGTGCCAGGGGTAAGGACAGGGGTTCGTACGAGCAGTACTTC.

This clone has just one count. This chain links TRBV4-2 with TRBJ1-1, with D uncertain. The germline V and J ends were trimmed by 0 bases and 0 bases, with 5 bases remaining between them. The CDR3 is 14 residues long. CDR1 and CDR2 (germline): LGHNA, YNFKEQ. This CDR3 is CASSQDGLNTEAFF. CDR3 DNA: TGTGCCAGCAGCCAAGATGGGCTGAACACTGAAGCTTTCTTT.

The chain uses TRBV5-6 and TRBJ2-3, with TRBD1 matching 8 bases. The CDR3 is 15 residues long. The junction had 9 bases not matched to a gene; V was cut back by 2 bases and J by 7 bases. Germline lookup yields CDR1 SGHDT and CDR2 YYEEEE. In DNA form, the CDR3 reads TGTGCCAGCAGCTTCTCTGACAGGGGTGAGAATACGCAGTATTTT. Encoded protein: CASSFSDRGENTQYF.

This rearrangement joins TRBV6-2 or TRBV6-3 to TRBJ1-1, with D possibly matching TRBD1 (5 bases). Germline CDR1 and CDR2: MNHEY and SVGEGT. Trimming pared 4 bases from V and 5 bases from J, leaving 14 bases between. CDR3 length: 14 residues. The CDR3 DNA follows: TGTGCCAGCAGTTTCATGACAGCGGGGACTGAAGCTTTCTTT. It yields the protein CASSFMTAGTEAFF.

The chain uses TRBV7-3 and TRBJ1-6; a weak D match, TRBD1 (5 bases). The ends were cut back, 1 base at V and 8 bases at J, with 6 bases in the middle. There are 13 residues in the CDR3. Per the germline V gene, CDR1 is SGHTA and CDR2 is FQGTGA. Here the CDR3 reads CASSLRGDSPLHF. The CDR3 bases are TGTGCCAGCAGCTTAAGGGGGGATTCACCCCTCCACTTT.

The V call is TRBV24-1, the J call TRBJ2-5; possibly TRBD2 for D (5 bases). The V end lost 0 bases, the J end lost 5 bases, and 9 bases lay between the germline ends. Germline CDR1 KGHDR, CDR2 SFDVKD. There are 14 residues in the CDR3. CDR3 loop: CATSDLWGDETQYF. The CDR3 region has the DNA TGTGCCACCAGTGATTTGTGGGGAGACGAGACCCAGTACTTC.

The V and J genes are TRBV7-9 and TRBJ2-6; D is perhaps TRBD2 (6 bases). Trimming stripped 5 bases from V and 5 bases from J, with 16 bases between. The CDR3 consists of 16 residues. The germline V gene encodes CDR1 SEHNR and CDR2 FQNEAQ (reference sequence). The CDR3 loop is CASSVFGGLWANVLTF. DNA for the CDR3: TGTGCCAGCAGCGTTTTTGGGGGGTTGTGGGCCAACGTCCTGACTTTC.

The rearrangement joins TRBV9 to TRBJ1-2, with D perhaps matching TRBD1 (6 bases). The CDR3 consists of 15 residues. Germline values: CDR1 SGDLS, CDR2 YYNGEE. V lost 3 bases and J lost 7, with 19 bases in between. The CDR3 DNA sequence: TGTGCCAGCAGCGGACGGGCCACCCGCAGGGGTGGCTACACCTTC. Protein: CASSGRATRRGGYTF. The full variable domain, its missing parts supplied by reference TRBV9 and TRBJ1-2, is DSGVTQTPKHLITATGQRVTLRCSPRSGDLSVYWYQQSLDQGLQFLIQYYNGEERAKGNILERFSAQQFPDLHSELNLSSLELGDSALYFCASSGRATRRGGYTFGSGTRLTVV.

The rearrangement joins TRBV28 to TRBJ1-3; tentative D call: TRBD1 (5 bases). The germline gives CDR1 MDHEN, CDR2 SYDVKM. The CDR3 is made up of 16 amino acids. Deletions cut 5 bases from V and 1 base from J, with 15 bases between. CDR3 DNA sequence: TGTGCCAGCAGTCCCCCCCTACAGGTGTCTGGAAACACCATATATTTT. It yields the protein CASSPPLQVSGNTIYF.

This clone has only one observation. V usage is TRBV28 and J usage is TRBJ2-1; possibly TRBD1 for D (5 bases). CDR3 length equals 15 residues. Germline V gene sequence: CDR1 MDHEN, CDR2 SYDVKM. Trimming cost V 3 bases and J 1 base, with 10 bases left between them. The CDR3 DNA is TGTGCCAGCAGTTTTAACACAGGATCCTACAATGAGCAGTTCTTC. It translates to CASSFNTGSYNEQFF. Combining the CDR3 with reference TRBV28 and TRBJ2-1 gives the whole variable domain DVKVTQSSRYLVKRTGEKVFLECVQDMDHENMFWYRQDPGLGLRLIYFSYDVKMKEKGDIPEGYSVSREKKERFSLILESASTNQTSMYLCASSFNTGSYNEQFFGPGTRLTVL.

The J gene is TRBJ1-6, the V gene TRBV5-1, with 7 bases identical to TRBD1. The CDR3 loop spans 14 amino acids. V lost 1 base, J lost 7 bases, and 2 bases stayed unmatched. Germline V gene data show CDR1 as SGHRS and CDR2 as YFSETQ. DNA of the CDR3: TGCGCCAGCAGCTTGAACAGGGGAAATTCACCCCTCCACTTT. It yields the protein CASSLNRGNSPLHF.

The chain is built from TRBV6-5 and TRBJ1-1; the D is unclear. V gave up 6 bases and J gave up 0 bases, with 11 bases separating them. The CDR3 contains 14 residues. Looked up from germline, CDR1 is MNHEY and CDR2 is SVGAGI. In nucleotides, the CDR3 is TGTGCCAGCAGGACTACGGTATTGAACACTGAAGCTTTCTTT. Translated: CASRTTVLNTEAFF.

J is TRBJ2-2 and V is TRBV28, with 9 bases identical to TRBD1. CDR3 length equals 13 residues. Unmatched junction bases numbered 5, after V lost 9 bases and J lost 6 bases. Looked up from germline, CDR1 is MDHEN and CDR2 is SYDVKM. This chain's CDR3 is CASRTGDAGELFF. CDR3 coding DNA: TGTGCCAGTCGGACAGGGGACGCCGGGGAGCTGTTTTTT.

The chain employs TRBV29-1 and TRBJ2-1; maybe TRBD2 (6 bases). This CDR3 is 11 amino acids long. V was clipped by 4 bases and J by 8 bases, with 9 bases between them. Germline values: CDR1 SQVTM, CDR2 ANQGSEA. The CDR3 DNA reads as TGCAGCGTTGGTACGGGGGATGAGCAGTTCTTC. Protein product: CSVGTGDEQFF.

The chain links TRBV5-5 to TRBJ2-1, with D tentatively TRBD2 (5 bases). Between the trimmed V and J ends, which lost 4 bases and 0 bases, there was a span of 17 bases. The germline V gene has CDR1 SGHKS and CDR2 YYEKEE (reference sequence). CDR3 length equals 17 residues. Here the CDR3 reads CASSLVSIGSSYNEQFF. CDR3 DNA sequence: TGTGCCAGCAGCCTGGTAAGCATTGGGAGCTCCTACAATGAGCAGTTCTTC. Full variable domain (outside the CDR3, taken from reference TRBV5-5 and TRBJ2-1): DAGVTQSPTHLIKTRGQQVTLRCSPISGHKSVSWYQQVLGQGPQFIFQYYEKEERGRGNFPDRFSARQFPNYSSELNVNALLLGDSALYLCASSLVSIGSSYNEQFFGPGTRLTVL.

In this sample, this clone turned up once. The rearrangement links TRBV6-1 to TRBJ2-7, with 7 bases aligning to TRBD1. V gave up 6 bases and J gave up 1 base; unmatched junction bases: 12. CDR1 MNHNS and CDR2 SASEGT come from the germline V gene. The CDR3 contains 16 residues. The CDR3 coding sequence is TGTGCCAGCAGAGAAAAGACAGGGTTTACATCCTACGAGCAGTACGTC. It codes for CASREKTGFTSYEQYV.

The V and J genes are TRBV18 and TRBJ1-4; D is possibly TRBD1 (5 bases). The V gene lost 1 base and the J gene lost 8 bases, with 5 bases spanning the gap. Germline V gene sequence: CDR1 KGHSH, CDR2 LQKENI. The CDR3 length is 12 residues. CDR3 region: CASSPQGEKLFF. DNA for the CDR3: TGTGCCAGCTCACCACAGGGGGAAAAACTGTTTTTT.

This clone has a handful of counts. The sample carries other DNA sequences with the same CDR3. This chain links TRBV11-2 with TRBJ2-3, with D possibly TRBD1 on 5 matching bases. Looked up from germline, CDR1 is SGHAT and CDR2 is FQNNGV. CDR3 length: 15 residues. Trimming removed 3 bases from V and 0 bases from J, with 10 bases in between. The DNA for the CDR3 is TGTGCCAGCAGCTTTTCAGGGTCGAGCACAGATACGCAGTATTTT. Amino acid sequence: CASSFSGSSTDTQYF. The whole variable domain, remainder taken from reference TRBV11-2 and TRBJ2-3, is EAGVAQSPRYKIIEKRQSVAFWCNPISGHATLYWYQQILGQGPKLLIQFQNNGVVDDSQLPKDRFSAERLKGVDSTLKIQPAKLEDSAVYLCASSFSGSSTDTQYFGPGTRLTVL.

The chain joins TRBV28 to TRBJ1-1, with D hard to call. Germline V gene data show CDR1 as MDHEN and CDR2 as SYDVKM. The V gene lost 8 bases and the J gene lost 4 bases, with 17 bases spanning the gap. CDR3 size: 14 residues. The CDR3: CASRGTGESTEAFF. DNA of the CDR3: TGTGCCAGCCGGGGAACCGGGGAGTCCACTGAAGCTTTCTTT.

This chain joins TRBV7-8 and TRBJ1-5; 8 nucleotides line up with TRBD1. The CDR3 has 16 residues. The germline CDR1 and CDR2 sequences are SGHVS and FQNEAQ. With V trimmed by 5 bases and J by 4 bases, 10 bases remained unmatched. The DNA of the CDR3 is TGTGCCAGCAGCCCGCTCCCAGGGGGCGGAAATCAGCCCCAGCATTTT. This codes for CASSPLPGGGNQPQHF.

The V and J genes are TRBV28 and TRBJ2-2; D is possibly TRBD1 (6 bases). This CDR3 contains 15 residues. Trimming cost V 6 bases and J 4 bases, with 15 bases left between them. Germline V CDR1 and CDR2: MDHEN, SYDVKM. The CDR3 sequence: CASRPRPRGTGELFF. CDR3 DNA: TGTGCCAGCAGGCCTCGACCCAGGGGCACCGGGGAGCTGTTTTTT.

V usage is TRBV7-2 and J usage is TRBJ2-1, with 8 nucleotides matching TRBD1. The germline CDR1 and CDR2 sequences are SGHTA and FQGNSA. J was trimmed by 5 bases and V by 7 bases; bases with no gene match: 7. The length of the CDR3 is 14 residues. CDR3 in amino acids: CASIQGQADNEQFF. Written as DNA, the CDR3 is TGTGCCAGCATCCAGGGACAGGCAGACAATGAGCAGTTCTTC.

The rearrangement uses TRBV6-4 and TRBJ2-7, with D uncertain. CDR1 is MRHNA, CDR2 SNTAGT, per germline. The CDR3 consists of 17 residues. The V end lost 0 bases, the J end lost 6 bases, and 21 bases lay between the germline ends. CDR3 loop: CASSDSVVRSRSSEQYV. The CDR3, as DNA: TGTGCCAGCAGTGACTCGGTAGTTAGAAGTCGTAGCAGCGAGCAGTACGTC.